This T cell receptor beta chain was found in a study of cytomegalovirus exposure and HLA in healthy donors. This clone was detected only a few times. It was with 60 Vbeta and 13 Jbeta primers that the PCR ran. The method was immunoSEQ multiplex PCR; TCRdb's version includes in-frame clones alone and lacks a portion of them. The sample shows about 130,000 clones, about 74% of them seen only once. CDR1 is GTSNPN, CDR2 SVGIG, per germline (reference sequence). Trimming cost V 6 bases and J 4 bases, with 7 bases left between them. The CDR3 has 11 residues. Sequencing was carried out using PBMCs. The receptor was isolated from a man aged 18-30 years in good health and CMV-seropositive. This chain connects TRBV30 to TRBJ1-3; no firm D call. The chain's CDR3 is CACSSGNTIYF. The CDR3, as DNA: TGTGCCTGTTCATCCGGAAACACCATATATTTT.